These 7 T cell receptor beta chains came from one sample sequenced in a study of cytotoxic CD8 clonotypes in ibrutinib-treated CLL. The protocol was immunoSEQ multiplex PCR, while the TCRdb copy is restricted to in-frame clones and leaves out a portion. The sample lists some 310,000 clones; about 80% were seen once. The sample consisted of PBMCs, taken before ibrutinib treatment. The receptor source for this set is a human donor with chronic lymphocytic leukemia.

The chain couples TRBV9 to TRBJ2-7; TRBD1 matches at 10 bases. The CDR3 loop spans 15 amino acids. V was clipped by 0 bases and J by 5 bases; unmatched bases: 5. Per the germline V gene, CDR1 is SGDLS and CDR2 is YYNGEE. The CDR3 here is CASSVGTGGSNEQYF. The CDR3 region has the DNA TGTGCCAGCAGCGTAGGGACAGGGGGATCTAACGAGCAGTACTTC.

The table lists this clone with a few counts. V gene TRBV15 combines with J gene TRBJ1-5; perhaps TRBD1 as D (5 bases). The CDR3 loop spans 18 amino acids. Trimming took off 3 bases at V and 1 base at J, with 19 bases between the two ends. Germline V CDR1 and CDR2: LNHNV, YYDKDF (reference sequence). The CDR3 DNA follows: TGTGCCACCAGCAGCGACCTCTTAGGGACTTCCAGCAATCAGCCCCAGCATTTT. Its translation is CATSSDLLGTSSNQPQHF.

The chain has TRBV30 and TRBJ2-7; 7 bases agree with TRBD2. Germline V gives CDR1 GTSNPN, CDR2 SVGIG (reference sequence). J gave up 4 bases and V 2 bases, and 8 bases lay outside the gene matches. The CDR3 has 14 residues. CDR3 amino acids: CAWSMGGSGYEQYF. The DNA of the CDR3 is TGTGCCTGGAGTATGGGCGGGAGTGGATACGAGCAGTACTTC.

The J gene is TRBJ1-2, the V gene TRBV7-2, with TRBD1 matching over 9 bases. The CDR3 is 14 residues long. The germline V gene has CDR1 SGHTA and CDR2 FQGNSA. Trimming cost V 4 bases and J 7 bases; bases outside gene matches: 7. The CDR3 DNA sequence: TGTGCCAGCAGCTCCGTGGGACAGGGAAGTGGCTACACCTTC. Encoded protein: CASSSVGQGSGYTF.

The V gene is TRBV5-6, the J gene TRBJ2-5; 8 bases agree with TRBD2. CDR3 length: 15 residues. V was clipped by 0 bases and J by 5 bases; unmatched bases: 6. From germline, CDR1 is SGHDT and CDR2 YYEEEE. In nucleotides, the CDR3 is TGTGCCAGCAGCTTGGCACGGGAGGGCAGGGAGACCCAGTACTTC. Encoded protein: CASSLAREGRETQYF.

The rearrangement links TRBV5-1 to TRBJ2-5, with D uncertain. Germline CDR1 is SGHRS and CDR2 is YFSETQ. V gave up 0 bases and J gave up 2 bases, with 8 bases separating them. This CDR3 has 14 amino acids. The CDR3 DNA is TGCGCCAGCAGCTTGGAGTCAGTACAAGAGACCCAGTACTTC. Encoded protein: CASSLESVQETQYF.

This rearrangement joins TRBV7-9 to TRBJ1-1; D not resolved. This CDR3 is 14 amino acids long. Germline V gene lookup returns CDR1 SEHNR and CDR2 FQNEAQ (reference sequence). The germline V and J ends were trimmed by 2 bases and 0 bases, with 7 bases remaining between them. The DNA for the CDR3 is TGTGCCAGCAGCTTACTAGCAGTGAACACTGAAGCTTTCTTT. Its protein is CASSLLAVNTEAFF.